This entry is about one T cell receptor beta chain. Its matching antigen is unknown. This sample is drawn from a study of lymphopenia after photon versus proton radiotherapy. Whole-study findings and limits: After lymphocyte nadir, photon-treated repertoires showed oligoclonal expansion, especially CD8+ Temra. A bigger post-nadir fall in TCR diversity correlated inversely with survival time in deceased patients.

J gave up 4 bases and V 2 bases, and 1 base lay outside the gene matches. Germline V gene data show CDR1 as SNHLY and CDR2 as FYNNEI. The CDR3 consists of 14 residues. The repertoire was sequenced with immunoSEQ multiplex PCR; TCRdb's copy has only in-frame clones and lacks some. This sample has 65,000 to 90,000 clones; just under 95% occur once, and the top ten carry 2% to 2.5%. The receptor was isolated from a woman in her thirties or forties with cholangiocarcinoma. The rearrangement joins TRBV2 to TRBJ2-2; 7 positions match TRBD2. Sequenced material: peripheral blood, taken from a patient treated with photon-based radiotherapy. The CDR3 bases are TGTGCCAGCAGTGAATGGGGGGGCACCGGGGAGCTGTTTTTT. Translated: CASSEWGGTGELFF.